What follows are 10 T cell receptor beta chains derived from one specimen sequenced in a study of CD8+ T cells in alopecia areata. The treatment is: oral pan-JAK inhibitor, 5-10 mg twice daily. Extracted RNA was reverse transcribed, and the resulting cDNA served as sequencing template. The repertoire was sequenced with immunoSEQ multiplex PCR; TCRdb's copy has only in-frame clones and lacks some. The table records 150,000 to 200,000 clones, 60% of them present only once. Here the sequenced sample was CD4+ T cells sorted from blood, taken at week 24, from a patient treated with tofacitinib. These receptors all come from a human donor with alopecia areata.

This clone was picked up a small number of times. The chain joins TRBV15 to TRBJ2-3; 7 bases align to TRBD2. J gave up 2 bases and V 5 bases, and 7 bases lay outside the gene matches. CDR1 and CDR2 (germline): LNHNV, YYDKDF (reference sequence). The CDR3 is 15 amino acids. In DNA form, the CDR3 reads TGTGCCACCAGCCAACTAGCGATAGTCACAGATACGCAGTATTTT. Its protein product is CATSQLAIVTDTQYF. The complete variable domain, with remaining parts taken from reference TRBV15 and TRBJ2-3, reads DAMVIQNPRYQVTQFGKPVTLSCSQTLNHNVMYWYQQKSSQAPKLLFHYYDKDFNNEADTPDNFQSRRPNTSFCFLDIRSPGLGDTAMYLCATSQLAIVTDTQYFGPGTRLTVL.

This clone came up a few times. CDR3 DNA sequence: TGTGCCAGTAGGGGGGACCAGTGGCAGTTCTTC. The encoded protein is CASRGDQWQFF. The chain links TRBV2 to TRBJ2-1; perhaps D is TRBD1 or TRBD2 (6 bases each). The length of the CDR3 is 11 residues. Between the trimmed V and J ends, which lost 9 bases and 12 bases, there was a span of 15 bases. Germline V gives CDR1 SNHLY, CDR2 FYNNEI. The variable domain in full, with the rest retrieved from reference TRBV2 and TRBJ2-1, is EPEVTQTPSHQVTQMGQEVILRCVPISNHLYFYWYRQILGQKVEFLVSFYNNEISEKSEIFDDQFSVERPDGSNFTLKIRSTKLEDSAMYFCASRGDQWQFFGPGTRLTVL.

V usage is TRBV29-1 and J usage is TRBJ1-1; D ambiguous. V was trimmed by 2 bases and J by 6 bases, leaving 1 base between them. Germline V gene lookup returns CDR1 SQVTM and CDR2 ANQGSEA. This CDR3 comprises 9 residues. The CDR3 bases are TGCAGCGTTGAATCTGAAGCTTTCTTT. It translates to CSVESEAFF.

The rearrangement links TRBV25-1 to TRBJ2-3, with 11 bases that match TRBD2. Germline values: CDR1 MGHDK, CDR2 SYGVNS. V was clipped by 4 bases and J by 6 bases; unmatched bases: 6. The CDR3 runs 15 residues. The CDR3 loop reads CASSVLAGVRDTQYF. DNA for the CDR3: TGTGCCAGCAGTGTACTAGCGGGGGTAAGGGATACGCAGTATTTT.

This clone was detected only a few times. The J gene is TRBJ2-1, the V gene TRBV19; 8 nucleotides line up with TRBD1. The V gene's germline CDR1 is LNHDA and CDR2 SQIVND (reference sequence). The CDR3 is 13 amino acids. V dropped 7 bases and J dropped 6; count of bases not matched to a gene: 5. CDR3 in DNA: TGTGCCAGTAATGGACAGGGAATCAATGAGCAGTTCTTC. It is translated as CASNGQGINEQFF. Based on the CDR3 plus reference TRBV19 and TRBJ2-1, the full variable domain is DGGITQSPKYLFRKEGQNVTLSCEQNLNHDAMYWYRQDPGQGLRLIYYSQIVNDFQKGDIAEGYSVSREKKESFPLTVTSAQKNPTAFYLCASNGQGINEQFFGPGTRLTVL.

The rearrangement links TRBV30 to TRBJ2-3, with TRBD2 identical over 12 bases. Germline CDR1 reads GTSNPN; CDR2 reads SVGIG (reference sequence). CDR3 length: 15 amino acids. V shed 2 bases, J shed 2 bases, and the junction held 2 bases outside the gene matches. This CDR3 reads CAWSPSGGATDTQYF. CDR3 in DNA: TGTGCCTGGAGTCCTAGCGGGGGGGCCACAGATACGCAGTATTTT.

The chain recombines TRBV5-6 with TRBJ1-6; 9 bases line up with TRBD1. Germline assignment: CDR1 SGHDT and CDR2 YYEEEE. The CDR3 has 15 residues. Trimming cost V 0 bases and J 8 bases; bases outside gene matches: 3. The CDR3 spells CASSLGDRDYSPLHF. CDR3 bases: TGTGCCAGCAGCTTGGGGGACAGGGACTATTCACCCCTCCACTTT.

This clone was picked up a small number of times. The genes are TRBV10-3 and TRBJ2-1; unclear D gene. V was shortened by 0 bases and J by 4 bases, with 16 bases between the two germline ends. CDR1 ENHRY and CDR2 SYGVKD come from the germline V gene. There are 17 residues in the CDR3. The CDR3 bases are TGTGCCATCAGTGAGTCGAACTCCCCCCCTACATACAATGAGCAGTTCTTC. This translates into CAISESNSPPTYNEQFF.

The chain couples TRBV11-3 to TRBJ1-6, with 7 bases aligning to TRBD1. CDR1 and CDR2 (germline): SGHNT, YENEEA. V was pared by 6 bases and J by 5 bases, with 1 base of the junction left unmatched. The CDR3 spans 13 residues. The CDR3 protein is CASRGQNNSPLHF. The CDR3 DNA follows: TGTGCCAGCAGGGGACAGAATAATTCACCCCTCCACTTT.

This chain joins TRBV25-1 and TRBJ2-7; D remains unclear. The CDR3 spans 13 residues. V was shortened by 5 bases and J by 6 bases, with 14 bases between the two germline ends. Germline CDR1 is MGHDK and CDR2 is SYGVNS. The CDR3 is CASSPMGPGEQYF. CDR3 bases: TGTGCCAGCAGTCCTATGGGTCCTGGCGAGCAGTACTTC.